This T cell receptor (beta chain) was found in a study of cytotoxic CD8 clonotypes in ibrutinib-treated CLL. General study results and limits: At the start, clonality exceeded age-matched healthy donors and followed circulating CD8+ T-cell counts. Patients with sustained remission and those progressing were sampled at differing times.

Genomic DNA (around 2 micrograms) was obtained from cryopreserved PBMCs for construction of TCR beta libraries. TCRdb's copy holds only in-frame clones and misses some; the assay was immunoSEQ multiplex PCR. This sample has approximately 330,000 clones, with around four fifths found just once. On this clone itself: Its antigen is not identified.

The CDR3 loop spans 16 amino acids. With 3 bases clipped from V and 7 bases from J, the junction kept 12 bases outside the gene matches. CDR1 ENHRY and CDR2 SYGVKD come from the germline V gene. This TCR came from a human donor with chronic lymphocytic leukemia. The chain combines TRBV10-3 with TRBJ2-1, with TRBD2 matching 7 bases. The material sequenced was PBMCs, taken before ibrutinib treatment. The CDR3 DNA is TGTGCCATCAGTGACGGGGAGGGTAAGGGCCAAAATGAGCAGTTCTTC. Protein sequence: CAISDGEGKGQNEQFF.